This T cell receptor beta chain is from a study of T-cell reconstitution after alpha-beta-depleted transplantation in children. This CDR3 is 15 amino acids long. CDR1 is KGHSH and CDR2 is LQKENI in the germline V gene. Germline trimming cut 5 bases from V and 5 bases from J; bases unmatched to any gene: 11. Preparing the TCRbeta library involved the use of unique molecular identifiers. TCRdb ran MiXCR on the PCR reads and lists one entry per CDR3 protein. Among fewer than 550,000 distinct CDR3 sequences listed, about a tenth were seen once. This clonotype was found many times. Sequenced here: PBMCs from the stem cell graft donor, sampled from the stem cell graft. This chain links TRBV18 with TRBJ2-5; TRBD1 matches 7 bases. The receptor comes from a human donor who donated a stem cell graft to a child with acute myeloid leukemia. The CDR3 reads CASSNLGQTMETQYF. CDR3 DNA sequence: TGTGCCAGCTCAAATCTGGGACAGACAATGGAGACCCAGTACTTC. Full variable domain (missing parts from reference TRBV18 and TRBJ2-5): NAGVMQNPRHLVRRRGQEARLRCSPMKGHSHVYWYRQLPEEGLKFMVYLQKENIIDESGMPKERFSAEFPKEGPSILRIQQVVRGDSAAYFCASSNLGQTMETQYFGPGTRLLVL.